This T cell receptor beta chain came from a study of vaccination and CD4 T cells after COVID-19. Turning to the study itself: Stimuli were overlapping spike peptide pools of SARS-CoV-2 and three common cold coronaviruses (HCoV-NL63, HCoV-OC43, HCoV-229E).

As concerns this clonotype: Its antigen is unknown.

The V and J ends lost 3 bases and 6 bases, in that order; junction bases with no gene match: 5. Germline CDR1 is LNHDA and CDR2 is SQIVND (reference sequence). CDR3 size: 14 residues. The Oncomine TCR Beta short-read assay sequenced DNA from cultured CD4+ T cells. Using the QIAamp micro DNA kit, genomic DNA was extracted from the CD4+ T cells that had been cultured. TCRdb re-called the PCR reads with MiXCR, one entry per CDR3 protein. The sample consists of some 19,000 distinct CDR3 sequences, approximately 59% of them appearing once. Treatment here: roughly 10-day PBMC culture with coronavirus spike peptide pools or control peptides (ViraFEST assay).

Sequences were derived from CD4+ T cells from blood, cultured in vitro, sampled before SARS-CoV-2 vaccination. This clonotype was obtained from a human donor who received a COVID-19 vaccine. The chain has TRBV19 and TRBJ1-5; TRBD1 matches at 7 bases. The CDR3 coding sequence is TGTGCCAGTAGTATTACAGGGGCGTTTCAGCCCCAGCATTTT. Protein product: CASSITGAFQPQHF.